This TCR beta chain is from a study of OX40 agonist ivuxolimab in advanced cancers. For the study at large: Ivuxolimab, which is an agonistic anti-OX40 (CD134) antibody, was administered to the patients. Every 2 weeks, patients received ivuxolimab intravenously, dosed at 0.01 to 10 mg/kg.

Clones were sequenced by immunoSEQ multiplex PCR, and TCRdb holds only the in-frame ones, with some missing. The repertoire has approximately 160,000 clones, 94% of them found once; the top ten carry around 0.31%. CDR1 is MDHEN and CDR2 is SYDVKM in the germline V gene. Trimming took 2 bases from V and 3 from J, leaving 10 bases between them. The CDR3 has 15 amino acids. Turning to this clone: Its antigen remains unidentified.

General study results and limits: The CD4+ and CD8+ T cells in the blood had expanded clonally by week 6 at 0.1 to 3.0 mg/kg. Expanded peripheral T-cell antigen specificity went undetermined.

The V gene is TRBV28, the J gene TRBJ1-4, with D possibly matching TRBD1 (5 bases). The receptor was derived from an adult with an advanced solid tumor such as melanoma, head and neck, liver or kidney cancer. Source: CD4+ or CD8+ T cells sorted from blood, taken in a trial of the OX40 agonist ivuxolimab. The CDR3 DNA sequence: TGTGCCAGCAGTTTAGCGGGGACGGCTAATGAAAAACTGTTTTTT. This gives the protein CASSLAGTANEKLFF.